The clone carrying this T cell receptor (beta chain) was detected once. The record originates from a study of blood T cell repertoires in COVID-19. The assay was immunoSEQ multiplex PCR, and TCRdb's table has in-frame clones only and misses some. The table has some 290,000 clones, roughly 90% seen once; the top ten hold about 4%. People in the exposed group encountered a COVID-19 case within 2 weeks before entering the study. With 6 bases removed from V and 0 bases from J, the gap between germline ends came to 14 bases. The CDR3 contains 16 residues. Germline values: CDR1 MNHNY, CDR2 SVGAGI (reference sequence).

Sequencing was performed on PBMCs or T cells enriched from blood (not recorded which). The genes are TRBV6-6 and TRBJ1-4; TRBD1 might be the D (6 bases). The source is a woman aged 30 to 39 who had been exposed to COVID-19. CDR3 coding DNA: TGTGCCAGCAGCCGTAGACAGGCCTCAACTAATGAAAAACTGTTTTTT. As protein: CASSRRQASTNEKLFF.